The T cell receptor beta chain under discussion was sequenced for a study of blood T cell repertoires in COVID-19 (dated by TCRdb to the early 2020s). About the investigation overall: Collaborator samples came from the United States, Italy and Spain and covered acute and convalescent phases of COVID-19. Samples were obtained from the ongoing ImmuneRACE study (first 160 participants) and from about 1,300 subjects provided by 6 global collaborators. Deeply sampled blood TCRbeta repertoires from subjects exposed to, actively infected with, or recovered from COVID-19 were included in the dataset. The material from the prospective study consisted of cDNA or gDNA derived from T cells, B-cell-depleted T cells, or PBMCs. HLA class I and class II types, where available, came from metadata supplied by the sample provider rather than from assay-based typing. Nearly every sample came with metadata listing a de-identified subject ID, COVID-19 status, age in years and sex. A freely available public database, intended as a resource for researchers studying the immune response to SARS-CoV-2, is where the repertoires were released.

About this clone itself: Its specific antigen is unknown. Base qualities were left out, and no much larger clone turns up one base away.

TCRbeta CDR3 regions were amplified from genomic DNA using the immunoSEQ Assay, a bias-controlled multiplex PCR. As for how the authors treated the data: The number of nucleated cells in each sample was estimated from the amplification of reference gene primers within the assay. Sequence reads were collapsed and filtered to measure the absolute abundance of every unique TCRbeta CDR3 rearrangement. For each sample, productive Simpson clonality was calculated as the square root of Simpson's diversity index across productive rearrangements. TCRdb provides this immuneACCESS table in a form limited to in-frame rearrangements. Some clones are lacking; in checked studies, under half of them reflect an unresolved V gene, and why the rest are absent is not known. Clone size and V and J calls were adopted from that table, with D and trimming inferred from the DNA. The sample table lists about 380,000 clones, about 80% of them with a count of one. The ten largest clonotypes hold more than 0.95% of the sample.

CDR1 and CDR2 (SNHLY, FYNNEI) derive from the germline V gene. Including cysteine and phenylalanine, the CDR3 has 14 amino acids. Only the CDR3 DNA is retained, 42 bases long and in frame from the first base. V loses 7 bases of germline sequence and J loses 11 bases, and the interval between the two ends is 18 bases. Whole blood was collected in K2EDTA tubes by collaborating institutions according to the institutions' own protocols. For TCRbeta analysis, collaborators shipped samples in one of three forms: frozen whole blood, isolated PBMCs, or DNA extracted from either of those sample types. The full study reports these points: Clinical and demographic metadata were provided uncurated, with the amount varying by source and participant.

Input material: peripheral blood. The clonotype comes from a human donor with acute or convalescent COVID-19. The donor label of this sample is uncertain. The chain is encoded by TRBV2 joined to TRBJ1-6; there is no confident call for the D gene. The DNA sequence reads TGTGCCAGCAATACTCTTCGGACTACGGCACCCCTCCACTTT. This translates into CASNTLRTTAPLHF. When the CDR3 is completed using the reference TRBV2 and TRBJ1-6 genes on either side, the full variable domain is EPEVTQTPSHQVTQMGQEVILRCVPISNHLYFYWYRQILGQKVEFLVSFYNNEISEKSEIFDDQFSVERPDGSNFTLKIRSTKLEDSAMYFCASNTLRTTAPLHFGNGTRLTVT.